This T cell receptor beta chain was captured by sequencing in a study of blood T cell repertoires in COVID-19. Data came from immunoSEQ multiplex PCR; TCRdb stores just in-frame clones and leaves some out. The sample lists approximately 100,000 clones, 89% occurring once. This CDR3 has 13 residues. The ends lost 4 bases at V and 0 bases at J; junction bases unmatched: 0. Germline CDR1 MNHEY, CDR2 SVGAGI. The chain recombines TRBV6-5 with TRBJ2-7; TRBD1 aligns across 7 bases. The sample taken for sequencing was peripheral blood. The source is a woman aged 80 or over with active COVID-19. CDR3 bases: TGTGCCAGCAGTTGGGACAGCTCCTACGAGCAGTACTTC. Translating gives CASSWDSSYEQYF.